The 22 T cell receptor beta chains below were found in one sample sequenced in a study of cytomegalovirus exposure and HLA in healthy donors. Vbeta (60) and Jbeta (13) primers were used in the PCR. Sequencing was performed with immunoSEQ multiplex PCR; in TCRdb, only in-frame clones are kept and a portion is missing. The sample gives some 150,000 clones, around 80% of which show up once; approximately 5.1% is in the top ten. Sequencing used PBMCs. The origin of the receptors is a male donor in good health and CMV-seronegative.

The chain has TRBV27 and TRBJ1-3; 8 bases match TRBD1. CDR3 length: 16 amino acids. J lost 3 bases, V lost 3 bases, and 7 bases had no gene match. CDR1 MNHEY and CDR2 SMNVEV come from the germline V gene (reference sequence). The CDR3 nucleotides are TGTGCCAGCAGTTTGACTGGACAGGGACATGGAAACACCATATATTTT. As protein: CASSLTGQGHGNTIYF.

The V gene is TRBV18, the J gene TRBJ2-1; maybe TRBD2 (6 bases). This CDR3 has 15 residues. Per germline, CDR1 KGHSH and CDR2 LQKENI. Between the trimmed V and J ends, which lost 2 bases and 7 bases, there was a span of 15 bases. In DNA, the CDR3 is TGTGCCAGCTCACCATGGTCCGGGGGTCGGAATGAGCAGTTCTTC. Translating gives CASSPWSGGRNEQFF.

About this clone itself: One junction end disagrees with the germline gene, perhaps due to a read error. Other DNA sequences of this sample code for an identical CDR3. The CDR3 DNA follows: TGTGCCAGCAGTTTGGACAGGGGCACTGAAGCTTTCTTT. Residues: CASSLDRGTEAFF. The chain combines TRBV5-4 with TRBJ1-1; 9 bases are a match to TRBD1. From germline, CDR1 is SGHNT and CDR2 YYREEE (reference sequence). The CDR3 loop spans 13 amino acids.

The CDR3 here is CATSRDWLMNTEAFF. As DNA, the CDR3 is TGTGCCACCAGCAGGGACTGGCTTATGAACACTGAAGCTTTCTTT. The J gene is TRBJ1-1, the V gene TRBV15, with no clear D. Germline assignment: CDR1 LNHNV and CDR2 YYDKDF (reference sequence). The CDR3 loop spans 15 amino acids. V dropped 3 bases and J dropped 0 bases, with 11 bases sitting between them.

This clone was counted only a few times. V and J are TRBV6-4 and TRBJ2-2; D may be TRBD2 (6 bases). V was pared by 2 bases and J by 0 bases, with 19 bases between. Per the germline V gene, CDR1 is MRHNA and CDR2 is SNTAGT. The CDR3 is 19 residues long. The CDR3 nucleotides read TGTGCCAGCAGTGACGTGGGACTGAGGCAGGACTCGAACACCGGGGAGCTGTTTTTT. Its protein product is CASSDVGLRQDSNTGELFF.

This clone was found a few times. This chain joins TRBV7-9 and TRBJ2-1; D is undetermined. The CDR3 covers 14 residues. Germline values: CDR1 SEHNR, CDR2 FQNEAQ (reference sequence). The ends were cut back, 3 bases at V and 7 bases at J, with 13 bases in the middle. The CDR3 coding sequence is TGTGCCAGCAGCTTTTTGAGACTTGGAAATGAGCAGTTCTTC. Translated: CASSFLRLGNEQFF.

The genes are TRBV2 and TRBJ2-1; D gene unclear. Germline V CDR1 and CDR2: SNHLY, FYNNEI. V lost 7 bases, J lost 6 bases, and 7 bases lay in between. The CDR3 spans 11 residues. CDR3 DNA: TGTGCCAGCACGATAGCCAATGAGCAGTTCTTC. This sequence encodes CASTIANEQFF.

CDR3 in DNA: TGCGCCAGCAGCGCCTCGGGACAGGGGACTTCTGGGGCCAACGTCCTGACTTTC. Its protein product is CASSASGQGTSGANVLTF. The chain uses TRBV5-1 and TRBJ2-6; the match to TRBD1 covers 10 bases. CDR3 length: 18 residues. The V segment lost 4 bases and the J segment 1 base; nucleotides outside the gene matches: 8. In germline, CDR1 is SGHRS, CDR2 YFSETQ.

The chain is built from TRBV9 and TRBJ2-7; 12 nucleotides agree with TRBD1. The CDR3 sequence is 16 residues long. Germline trimming cut 4 bases from V and 5 bases from J; bases unmatched to any gene: 10. The germline V gene has CDR1 SGDLS and CDR2 YYNGEE. The CDR3 DNA reads TGTGCCAGCAGCCTGTCCGCCGGGACAGGGGGCCACGAGCAGTACTTC. The encoded protein is CASSLSAGTGGHEQYF.

The V gene is TRBV19, the J gene TRBJ2-4, with TRBD1 matching 10 bases. Looked up from germline, CDR1 is LNHDA and CDR2 is SQIVND (reference sequence). V shed 6 bases and J 8 bases; nucleotides not matched to a gene: 16. This CDR3 region has 17 residues. Here the CDR3 reads CASRPPGGGQGRYIQYF. The CDR3 DNA reads as TGTGCCAGTAGACCCCCGGGGGGGGGACAGGGGAGATACATTCAGTACTTC.

This clone was found a few times. J is TRBJ1-4 and V is TRBV25-1; D call uncertain. CDR1 is MGHDK and CDR2 is SYGVNS in the germline V gene. Trimming pared 1 base from V and 10 bases from J, leaving 13 bases between. This CDR3 region has 14 residues. The CDR3 reads CASSEFSGVAKLFF. Written as DNA, the CDR3 is TGTGCCAGCAGTGAATTCAGCGGGGTGGCAAAACTGTTTTTT.

The chain recombines TRBV7-6 with TRBJ1-4; TRBD1 agrees at 7 bases. V lost 5 bases and J lost 8; bases outside the gene matches: 11. Germline V gene data show CDR1 as SGHVS and CDR2 as FNYEAQ. The CDR3 spans 15 residues. Here the CDR3 DNA reads TGTGCCAGCAGCGCCCAGGGGGATGGAGAAGAAAAACTGTTTTTT. Its translation is CASSAQGDGEEKLFF.

The J gene is TRBJ1-1, the V gene TRBV2; D is unresolved. Germline V gene data show CDR1 as SNHLY and CDR2 as FYNNEI. The CDR3 is 11 amino acids. V lost 8 bases, J lost 3 bases, and 7 bases lay in between. The CDR3 DNA follows: TGTGCCAGCTCCGGAGACACTGAAGCTTTCTTT. Translating gives CASSGDTEAFF.

The chain recombines TRBV7-2 with TRBJ2-2; D is ambiguous. V lost 3 bases, J lost 5 bases, and 13 bases lay in between. The CDR3 length is 15 residues. Germline V gene sequence: CDR1 SGHTA, CDR2 FQGNSA. The CDR3 loop reads CASSFNPTPTGELFF. CDR3 nucleotide sequence: TGTGCCAGCAGCTTTAACCCAACTCCAACCGGGGAGCTGTTTTTT.

This clone was observed a few times. V usage is TRBV7-8 and J usage is TRBJ1-2; tentative D call: TRBD1 (5 bases). Trimming took off 4 bases at V and 6 bases at J, with 12 bases between the two ends. Germline V gene sequence: CDR1 SGHVS, CDR2 FQNEAQ. The CDR3 has 13 amino acids. The CDR3 coding sequence is TGTGCCAGCAGCTCCCGGGACTATAATGGCTACACCTTC. Amino acids: CASSSRDYNGYTF.

V and J are TRBV27 and TRBJ2-6; D is perhaps TRBD2 (7 bases). The ends were cut back, 5 bases at V and 4 bases at J, with 12 bases in the middle. Germline values: CDR1 MNHEY, CDR2 SMNVEV (reference sequence). There are 15 residues in the CDR3. The CDR3: CASSARGAGANVLTF. CDR3 in DNA: TGTGCCAGCAGTGCCCGGGGGGCGGGGGCCAACGTCCTGACTTTC.

This chain uses TRBV7-2 with TRBJ1-1; D is unclear. The CDR3 has 16 amino acids. Germline CDR1 reads SGHTA; CDR2 reads FQGNSA. The V end was cut by 2 bases, the J end by 2 bases, with 15 bases between. The CDR3 DNA is TGTGCCAGCAGCTTAAGCCCAAAGTTGGGCAACACTGAAGCTTTCTTT. Amino acid sequence: CASSLSPKLGNTEAFF.

This sequence joins TRBV7-9 and TRBJ2-3; 7 bases agree with TRBD1. The CDR3 totals 15 residues. With V trimmed by 5 bases and J by 3 bases, 8 bases remained unmatched. The germline V gene has CDR1 SEHNR and CDR2 FQNEAQ (reference sequence). The CDR3: CASSAPTGLTDTQYF. CDR3 bases: TGTGCCAGCAGCGCCCCGACAGGGTTGACAGATACGCAGTATTTT.

This chain joins TRBV9 and TRBJ1-5; 8 nucleotides line up with TRBD1. CDR1 is SGDLS, CDR2 YYNGEE, per germline. With 2 bases clipped from V and 3 bases from J, the junction kept 10 bases outside the gene matches. The CDR3 is 17 residues long. The CDR3 is CASSVGFDRGDNQPQHF. CDR3 in DNA: TGTGCCAGCAGCGTCGGGTTCGACAGGGGCGACAATCAGCCCCAGCATTTT.

The CDR3 reads CASSLVLKPSGNTIYF. DNA of the CDR3: TGTGCCAGCAGCTTAGTACTAAAGCCCTCTGGAAACACCATATATTTT. The genes are TRBV7-2 and TRBJ1-3, with D unclear. V was cut by 1 base and J by 0 bases, with 10 bases left in between. CDR1 is SGHTA and CDR2 is FQGNSA in the germline V gene. The CDR3 loop spans 16 amino acids.

The chain joins TRBV28 to TRBJ1-2; D gene uncertain. In germline, CDR1 is MDHEN, CDR2 SYDVKM. The CDR3 sequence is 13 residues long. Trimming removed 8 bases at V and 2 bases at J, with 12 bases between. CDR3 region: CASVRAGNYGYTF. CDR3 DNA sequence: TGTGCCAGCGTCAGAGCGGGGAACTATGGCTACACCTTC.

This clone was seen a handful of times. The rearrangement links TRBV5-6 to TRBJ1-5; no firm D call. This CDR3 is built from 13 residues. V was cut by 1 base and J by 5 bases, with 7 bases left in between. Germline CDR1 is SGHDT and CDR2 is YYEEEE. The CDR3, as DNA: TGTGCCAGCAGCTTGTCTCCCGATCAGCCCCAGCATTTT. This codes for CASSLSPDQPQHF.